The clone carrying this T cell receptor beta chain was found many times. Its antigen is unidentified. This specimen comes from a study of T cell repertoires in cytomegalovirus infection. Study as a whole: Signatures in public TCR beta sequences pointed to both CMV infection and matching HLA type.

TCRdb reprocessed the reads with MiXCR, giving one entry per CDR3 protein. The sample has 680,000 or so distinct CDR3 sequences, less than 40% seen once. Overall study findings and caveats: HLA-C-restricted CMV-specific TCR beta clonotypes prevailed in the ex vivo response. There were carriers of CMV plus the relevant HLA, and cumulative public TCR beta family frequency identified them.

CDR3 length equals 16 residues. Germline CDR1 reads SGHVS; CDR2 reads FNYEAQ. J lost 2 bases, V lost 1 base, and 7 bases had no gene match. Source material: PBMCs. V gene TRBV7-6 combines with J gene TRBJ1-1; 7 bases line up with TRBD1. The receptor was isolated from a human donor in good health (CMV status not recorded). Some clones in this sample may be carry-over from other donors' samples. The chain's CDR3 is CASSLVGHRGNTEAFF. CDR3 DNA sequence: TGTGCCAGCAGCTTAGTGGGCCACAGGGGTAACACTGAAGCTTTCTTT.